The 24 T cell receptor beta chains below come from one sample, sequenced in a study of patients and donors after allogeneic stem cell transplantation. Using its own MiXCR run on the RT-PCR reads, TCRdb lists one record per CDR3 protein. The sample includes about a million distinct CDR3 sequences, about 20% of them seen just once. The sample taken for sequencing was blood, either unsorted or a sorted T cell fraction (not recorded which). The receptors were gathered from a human donor who was either an allogeneic HSCT recipient or a stem cell or donor lymphocyte infusion donor (not recorded which). It is not recorded whose cells these are; they may come from a transplant donor.

The J gene is TRBJ2-3, the V gene TRBV4-2; 13 positions agree with TRBD2. CDR3 length: 16 residues. CDR1 and CDR2 from the germline V gene are LGHNA and YNFKEQ. The V segment lost 7 bases and the J segment 4 bases; nucleotides outside the gene matches: 8. Here the CDR3 reads CASKGLAGRVPDTQYF. The CDR3 coding sequence is TGTGCCAGCAAGGGACTAGCGGGAAGAGTCCCAGATACGCAGTATTTT.

Of note for this clonotype: With a much larger clone just one base away, this may be a read error. This chain joins TRBV2 and TRBJ2-7, with D possibly TRBD2 on 6 matching bases. V was shortened by 6 bases and J by 6 bases, with 6 bases between the two germline ends. Germline V lookup: CDR1 SNHLY, CDR2 FYNNEI. This CDR3 is built from 10 residues. This CDR3 is CASREGEQYF. The DNA for the CDR3 is TGTGCCAGCAGGGAGGGCGAGCAGTACTTC.

This clonotype came up many times. The CDR3 here is CASSGGVGDEQFF. The CDR3 DNA is TGCGCCAGCAGCGGCGGGGTTGGGGATGAGCAGTTCTTC. The gene calls are TRBV5-1 and TRBJ2-1; D is possibly TRBD2 (6 bases). The CDR3 contains 13 residues. V dropped 4 bases and J dropped 8 bases, with 13 bases sitting between them. Germline V lookup: CDR1 SGHRS, CDR2 YFSETQ.

The V call is TRBV4-1, the J call TRBJ2-7, with TRBD1 matching over 7 bases. Germline-derived CDR1 and CDR2 are MGHRA and YSYEKL. The junction had 3 bases not matched to a gene; V was cut back by 1 base and J by 6 bases. The CDR3 runs to 13 residues. The CDR3 loop reads CASSQGQGFEQYF. The CDR3 DNA follows: TGCGCCAGCAGCCAAGGACAGGGCTTCGAGCAGTACTTC.

The chain employs TRBV7-2 and TRBJ1-2; D is ambiguous. Germline-derived CDR1 and CDR2 are SGHTA and FQGNSA. V dropped 7 bases and J dropped 4 bases, with 10 bases sitting between them. The CDR3 sequence is 12 residues long. The CDR3 DNA is TGTGCCAGCACCCCTGCGTTCTATGGCTACACCTTC. It codes for CASTPAFYGYTF. The full variable domain, in which reference TRBV7-2 and TRBJ1-2 provide the parts outside the CDR3, is GAGVSQSPSNKVTEKGKDVELRCDPISGHTALYWYRQSLGQGLEFLIYFQGNSAPDKSGLPSDRFSAERTGGSVSTLTIQRTQQEDSAVYLCASTPAFYGYTFGSGTRLTVV.

This chain joins TRBV25-1 and TRBJ2-7; TRBD1 matches at 7 bases. This CDR3 is 17 amino acids long. The J segment lost 3 bases and the V segment lost 4 bases, leaving 15 bases of the junction unmatched. Germline V gives CDR1 MGHDK, CDR2 SYGVNS. The CDR3 DNA sequence: TGTGCCAGCAGTGGATCCACGACAGGGTCGGGGAGCTACGAGCAGTACTTC. Amino acids: CASSGSTTGSGSYEQYF.

This chain uses TRBV7-3 with TRBJ2-7; the match to TRBD1 covers 12 bases. CDR3 length equals 13 residues. Germline V gene sequence: CDR1 SGHTA, CDR2 FQGTGA. Trimming at V came to 4 bases and at J to 9 bases, leaving 4 bases not matched to a gene. This CDR3 is CASSYGTGGLQYF. The CDR3 bases are TGTGCCAGCAGCTATGGGACAGGGGGCTTGCAGTACTTC. The whole variable domain, remainder taken from reference TRBV7-3 and TRBJ2-7, is GAGVSQTPSNKVTEKGKYVELRCDPISGHTALYWYRQSLGQGPEFLIYFQGTGAADDSGLPNDRFFAVRPEGSVSTLKIQRTERGDSAVYLCASSYGTGGLQYFGPGTRLTVT.

The chain carries TRBV7-6 and TRBJ1-6; D perhaps matches TRBD1 (5 bases). V lost 0 bases and J lost 7, with 10 bases in between. Per germline, CDR1 SGHVS and CDR2 FNYEAQ. The CDR3 length is 15 residues. The CDR3 nucleotides are TGTGCCAGCAGCTTAGCCGTAGGGGCGAATTCACCCCTCCACTTT. Residues: CASSLAVGANSPLHF.

This chain uses TRBV9 with TRBJ1-1; D possibly corresponds to TRBD1 (5 bases). The CDR3 is made up of 15 amino acids. V lost 4 bases and J 4 bases, leaving 17 bases between the germline ends. In germline, CDR1 is SGDLS, CDR2 YYNGEE. The chain's CDR3 is CASSFGPQDVTEAFF. Here the CDR3 DNA reads TGTGCCAGCAGCTTTGGGCCACAGGACGTCACTGAAGCTTTCTTT.

The chain employs TRBV7-8 and TRBJ1-5; a weak D match, TRBD1 (5 bases). The V end lost 2 bases, the J end lost 13 bases, and 18 bases lay between the germline ends. This CDR3 is built from 14 residues. The germline V gene has CDR1 SGHVS and CDR2 FQNEAQ. CDR3: CASSLRGLRGEQHF. The DNA for the CDR3 is TGTGCCAGCAGCTTACGCGGCCTTCGGGGGGAACAGCATTTT.

This clonotype showed up just a few times. CDR3 residues: CASSYGGSYGYTF. The CDR3 bases are TGTGCCAGCAGTTACGGGGGAAGCTATGGCTACACCTTC. This chain links TRBV6-5 with TRBJ1-2, with D possibly being TRBD1 (5 bases). Trimming removed 2 bases from V and 4 bases from J, with 8 bases in between. The length of the CDR3 is 13 residues. CDR1 is MNHEY, CDR2 SVGAGI, per germline.

V is TRBV9 and J is TRBJ1-6, with TRBD1 matching over 7 bases. V lost 1 base, J lost 1 base, and 5 bases stayed unmatched. Germline V CDR1 and CDR2: SGDLS, YYNGEE. The CDR3 is made up of 17 amino acids. In DNA, the CDR3 is TGTGCCAGCAGCGTATACCGGGACAGATCCTATAATTCACCCCTCCACTTT. This codes for CASSVYRDRSYNSPLHF. The full variable domain, its missing parts supplied by reference TRBV9 and TRBJ1-6, is DSGVTQTPKHLITATGQRVTLRCSPRSGDLSVYWYQQSLDQGLQFLIQYYNGEERAKGNILERFSAQQFPDLHSELNLSSLELGDSALYFCASSVYRDRSYNSPLHFGNGTRLTVT.

The chain recombines TRBV6-6 with TRBJ2-3; D not certain. Germline CDR1 reads MNHNY; CDR2 reads SVGAGI (reference sequence). V lost 5 bases, J lost 6 bases, and 12 bases lay in between. The CDR3 is 13 amino acids. CDR3 DNA sequence: TGTGCCAGCAGTCCTACACCCAGGGATACGCAGTATTTT. Translation gives CASSPTPRDTQYF.

The chain links TRBV7-9 to TRBJ2-3; D unresolved. The CDR3 extends over 13 amino acids. Germline loops: CDR1 SEHNR, CDR2 FQNEAQ (reference sequence). Trimming took 4 bases from V and 0 from J, leaving 5 bases between them. The CDR3 sequence: CASSSPSTDTQYF. CDR3 coding DNA: TGTGCCAGCAGCTCCCCTAGCACAGATACGCAGTATTTT.

This clonotype was picked up many times. The chain couples TRBV5-1 to TRBJ2-7; no reliable D call. CDR1 is SGHRS, CDR2 YFSETQ, per germline. V dropped 0 bases and J dropped 1 base, with 8 bases sitting between them. This CDR3 is built from 14 residues. Here the CDR3 reads CASSLAGISYEQYF. In DNA form, the CDR3 reads TGCGCCAGCAGCTTGGCCGGAATATCCTACGAGCAGTACTTC. The variable domain in full, with the rest retrieved from reference TRBV5-1 and TRBJ2-7, is KAGVTQTPRYLIKTRGQQVTLSCSPISGHRSVSWYQQTPGQGLQFLFEYFSETQRNKGNFPGRFSGRQFSNSRSEMNVSTLELGDSALYLCASSLAGISYEQYFGPGTRLTVT.

The chain combines TRBV5-6 with TRBJ2-7; 7 positions match TRBD1. Germline CDR1 is SGHDT and CDR2 is YYEEEE. This CDR3 contains 14 residues. V was clipped by 5 bases and J by 0 bases; unmatched bases: 5. The CDR3 protein is CASRSTGNSYEQYF. The CDR3 DNA is TGTGCCAGCAGATCGACAGGGAACTCCTACGAGCAGTACTTC.

In this sample, this clonotype turned up a few times. The chain has TRBV20-1 and TRBJ2-1; D is undetermined. The CDR3 sequence is 14 residues long. V lost 3 bases, J lost 2 bases, and 11 bases lay in between. CDR1 and CDR2 (germline): DFQATT, SNEGSKA (reference sequence). Here the CDR3 reads CSARPIFTYNEQFF. The CDR3 DNA reads as TGCAGTGCTAGGCCTATTTTTACCTACAATGAGCAGTTCTTC.

In its sample, this clonotype was seen a few times. This chain joins TRBV25-1 and TRBJ2-1; D might be TRBD1 or TRBD2, each matching 6 bases. V was pared by 7 bases and J by 5 bases, with 15 bases between. Germline V lookup: CDR1 MGHDK, CDR2 SYGVNS. This CDR3 spans 14 amino acids. The CDR3 DNA reads TGTGCCAGCATCGATCCTCGGGGGCACAATGAGCAGTTCTTC. Translating it yields CASIDPRGHNEQFF.

This clonotype has just a few counts. The chain joins TRBV5-4 to TRBJ2-7; D is possibly TRBD1 or TRBD2 (5 bases each). CDR1 and CDR2 from the germline V gene are SGHNT and YYREEE (reference sequence). Deletions cut 5 bases from V and 1 base from J, with 16 bases between. This CDR3 spans 15 amino acids. CDR3 protein: CASSGGMGPSYEQYF. The CDR3 region has the DNA TGTGCCAGCAGTGGGGGAATGGGGCCGTCCTACGAGCAGTACTTC.

This clonotype was found many times. The V call is TRBV4-3, the J call TRBJ1-1, with 7 bases that match TRBD1. With V trimmed by 3 bases and J by 8 bases, 3 bases remained unmatched. Germline V gives CDR1 LGHNA, CDR2 YSLEER. The CDR3 is 12 residues long. CDR3 residues: CASSQRQGEAFF. The DNA of the CDR3 is TGCGCCAGCAGCCAGCGACAGGGCGAAGCTTTCTTT.

The rearrangement links TRBV12-3 or TRBV12-4 to TRBJ1-5, with D possibly matching TRBD1 (6 bases). Trimming removed 3 bases from V and 3 bases from J, with 15 bases in between. The CDR3 loop spans 16 amino acids. CDR3 DNA sequence: TGTGCCAGCAGTTTTCGAGGCAGGGGCCACAATCAGCCCCAGCATTTT. Its translation is CASSFRGRGHNQPQHF.

The sample holds many counts of this clonotype. The chain employs TRBV6-5 and TRBJ1-2, with TRBD1 as a possible D gene (6 bases). V dropped 0 bases and J dropped 4 bases, with 12 bases sitting between them. CDR1 is MNHEY and CDR2 is SVGAGI in the germline V gene. There are 15 residues in the CDR3. The CDR3 spells CASSYSYRDTYGYTF. For the CDR3, the DNA is TGTGCCAGCAGTTACTCTTACCGGGACACCTATGGCTACACCTTC.

In this sample, this clonotype turned up a few times. The V gene is TRBV20-1, the J gene TRBJ1-5; TRBD1 matches 10 bases. Germline CDR1 is DFQATT and CDR2 is SNEGSKA (reference sequence). V lost 6 bases to trimming and J lost 7 bases; unmatched junction nucleotides: 9. The CDR3 has 14 amino acids. CDR3 bases: TGCAGTGCCGCTGGGACAGGGGCAGGACAGCCCCAGCATTTT. The encoded protein is CSAAGTGAGQPQHF.

V and J are TRBV24-1 and TRBJ1-2; D uncertain. V was shortened by 1 base and J by 2 bases, with 7 bases between the two germline ends. The CDR3 is 14 amino acids. Germline lookup yields CDR1 KGHDR and CDR2 SFDVKD. CDR3 loop: CATSDFNENYGYTF. The CDR3 DNA is TGTGCCACCAGTGATTTCAATGAGAACTATGGCTACACCTTC.